This T cell receptor (beta chain) was observed in a study of T cells in Graves' hyperthyroidism and ophthalmopathy. V lost 0 bases and J lost 7, with 10 bases in between. Germline V gives CDR1 MNHNS, CDR2 SASEGT. The CDR3 is 14 residues long. TCR beta CDR3 sequences were amplified from RNA transcripts. When the TCR CDR3 underwent first-round RT-PCR, the HTBI primer set was used. MiXCR was run by TCRdb on the multiplex PCR reads, yielding one entry per CDR3 protein. The data show about 250,000 distinct CDR3 sequences, nearly 15% seen once. The clonotype was recovered from a woman aged 45-59 years with Graves' hyperthyroidism that later progressed to Graves' ophthalmopathy. V is TRBV6-1 and J is TRBJ1-3; a weak D match, TRBD1 (5 bases). Sequenced: blood. The CDR3 reads CASSEAAGRNTIYF. The CDR3 coding sequence is TGTGCCAGCAGTGAAGCGGCAGGGCGGAACACCATATATTTT.